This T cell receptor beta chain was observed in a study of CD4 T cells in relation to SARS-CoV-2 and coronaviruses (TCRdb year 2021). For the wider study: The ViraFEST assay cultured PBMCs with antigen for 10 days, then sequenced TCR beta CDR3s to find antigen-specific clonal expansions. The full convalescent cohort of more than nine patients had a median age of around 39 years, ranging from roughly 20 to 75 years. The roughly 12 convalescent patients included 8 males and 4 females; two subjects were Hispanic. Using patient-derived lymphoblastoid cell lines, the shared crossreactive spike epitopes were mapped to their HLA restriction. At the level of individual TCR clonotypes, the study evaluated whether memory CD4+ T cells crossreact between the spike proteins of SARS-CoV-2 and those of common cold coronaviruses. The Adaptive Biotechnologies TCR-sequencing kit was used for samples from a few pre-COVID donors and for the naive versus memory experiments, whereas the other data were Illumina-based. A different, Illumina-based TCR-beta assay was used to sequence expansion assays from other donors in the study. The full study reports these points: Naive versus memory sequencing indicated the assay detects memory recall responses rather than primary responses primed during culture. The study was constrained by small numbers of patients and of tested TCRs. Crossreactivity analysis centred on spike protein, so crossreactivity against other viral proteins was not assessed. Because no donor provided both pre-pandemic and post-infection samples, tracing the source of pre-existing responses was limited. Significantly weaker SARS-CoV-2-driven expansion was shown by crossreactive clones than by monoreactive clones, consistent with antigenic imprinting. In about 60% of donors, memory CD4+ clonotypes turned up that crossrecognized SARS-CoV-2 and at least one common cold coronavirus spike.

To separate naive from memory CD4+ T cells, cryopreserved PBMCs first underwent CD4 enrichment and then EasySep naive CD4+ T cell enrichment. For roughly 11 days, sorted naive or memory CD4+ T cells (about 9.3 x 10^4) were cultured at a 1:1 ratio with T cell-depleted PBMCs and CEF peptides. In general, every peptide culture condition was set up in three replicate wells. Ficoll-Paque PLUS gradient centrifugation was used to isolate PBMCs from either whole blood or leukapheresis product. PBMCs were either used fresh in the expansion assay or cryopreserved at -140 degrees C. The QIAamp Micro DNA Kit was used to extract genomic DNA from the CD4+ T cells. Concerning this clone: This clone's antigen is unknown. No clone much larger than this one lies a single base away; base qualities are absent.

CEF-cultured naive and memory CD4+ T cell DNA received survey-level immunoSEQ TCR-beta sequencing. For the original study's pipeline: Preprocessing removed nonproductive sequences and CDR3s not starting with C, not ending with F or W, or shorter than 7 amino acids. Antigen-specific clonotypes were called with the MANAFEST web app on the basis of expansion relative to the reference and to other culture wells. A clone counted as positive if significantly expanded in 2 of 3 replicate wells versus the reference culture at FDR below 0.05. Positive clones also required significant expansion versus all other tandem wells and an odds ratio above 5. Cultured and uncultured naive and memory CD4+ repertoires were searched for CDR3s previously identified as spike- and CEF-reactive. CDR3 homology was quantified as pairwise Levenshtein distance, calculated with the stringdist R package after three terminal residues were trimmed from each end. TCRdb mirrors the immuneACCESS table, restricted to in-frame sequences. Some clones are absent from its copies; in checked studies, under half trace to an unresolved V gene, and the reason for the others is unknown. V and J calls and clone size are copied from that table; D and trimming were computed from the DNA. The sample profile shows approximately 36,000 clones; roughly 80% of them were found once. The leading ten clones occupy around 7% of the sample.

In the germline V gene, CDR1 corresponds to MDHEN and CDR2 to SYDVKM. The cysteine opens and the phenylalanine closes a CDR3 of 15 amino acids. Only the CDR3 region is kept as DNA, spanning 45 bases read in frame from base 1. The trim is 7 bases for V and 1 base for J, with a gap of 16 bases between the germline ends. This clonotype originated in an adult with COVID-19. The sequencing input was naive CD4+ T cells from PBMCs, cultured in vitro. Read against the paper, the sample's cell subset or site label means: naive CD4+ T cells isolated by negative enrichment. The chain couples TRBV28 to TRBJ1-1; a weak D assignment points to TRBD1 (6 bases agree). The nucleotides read TGTGCCAGCATGGAGGAACAGGGAAGGAACACTGAAGCTTTCTTT. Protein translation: CASMEEQGRNTEAFF.